Below are 5 T cell receptor beta chains sequenced from a single sample in a study of cytomegalovirus exposure and HLA in healthy donors (dated by TCRdb to 2016 to 2017). The protocol used for the library was the immunoSEQ multiplex PCR assay. The multiplex PCR relied on a mix of 60 forward primers for TCR Vbeta segments and 13 reverse primers for TCR Jbeta segments. Imported from immuneACCESS, the table was reduced by TCRdb to in-frame sequences with V and J called. These copies leave out some clones; in studies compared against another copy, an unresolved V gene accounts for under half, and the cause of the remainder is not known. The sample records roughly 130,000 clones, about two thirds of which are singletons. The ten largest clones capture about 3% of the sample. The sequenced material came from PBMCs. Receptors were obtained from a human donor in good health.

V is TRBV9 and J is TRBJ1-3, with D possibly being TRBD1 (5 bases). Germline lookup yields CDR1 SGDLS and CDR2 YYNGEE. V lost 0 bases to trimming and J lost 4 bases, with 11 bases between them. This CDR3 comprises 15 residues. CDR3 region: CASSVAGGKGNTIYF. CDR3 in DNA: TGTGCCAGCAGCGTAGCGGGGGGGAAGGGAAACACCATATATTTT.

Here the CDR3 DNA reads TGTGCCAGCAGCCTGGGTGGAGGGATCTATGGCTACACCTTC. It encodes CASSLGGGIYGYTF. This chain connects TRBV7-2 to TRBJ1-2, with D hard to call. Germline V lookup: CDR1 SGHTA, CDR2 FQGNSA. The CDR3 totals 14 residues. Trimming stripped 5 bases from V and 4 bases from J, with 14 bases between. Looking up the rest from reference TRBV7-2 and TRBJ1-2 gives the full variable domain: GAGVSQSPSNKVTEKGKDVELRCDPISGHTALYWYRQSLGQGLEFLIYFQGNSAPDKSGLPSDRFSAERTGGSVSTLTIQRTQQEDSAVYLCASSLGGGIYGYTFGSGTRLTVV.

This rearrangement joins TRBV19 to TRBJ1-6; TRBD1 might be the D (6 bases). The germline gives CDR1 LNHDA, CDR2 SQIVND (reference sequence). Between the trimmed V and J ends, which lost 6 bases and 4 bases, there was a span of 16 bases. This CDR3 region has 16 residues. CDR3 protein: CASRSLQGAYNSPLHF. The DNA of the CDR3 is TGTGCCAGTAGATCCCTACAGGGCGCTTATAATTCACCCCTCCACTTT.

The chain links TRBV5-1 to TRBJ2-3; 11 nucleotides agree with TRBD2. This CDR3 contains 16 residues. The junction had 5 bases not matched to a gene; V was cut back by 1 base and J by 4 bases. The V gene's germline CDR1 is SGHRS and CDR2 YFSETQ. As DNA, the CDR3 is TGCGCCAGCAGCTTGACTAGCGGGAGTTTCGCAGATACGCAGTATTTT. Its protein is CASSLTSGSFADTQYF.

This clone was seen a handful of times. The rearrangement links TRBV18 to TRBJ1-6; TRBD1 aligns across 7 bases. This CDR3 contains 15 residues. Germline V lookup: CDR1 KGHSH, CDR2 LQKENI. V lost 6 bases and J lost 5; bases outside the gene matches: 7. This CDR3 reads CASSRDSAHNSPLHF. For the CDR3, the DNA is TGTGCCAGCTCCCGGGACAGCGCTCATAATTCACCCCTCCACTTT. Full variable domain (missing parts from reference TRBV18 and TRBJ1-6): NAGVMQNPRHLVRRRGQEARLRCSPMKGHSHVYWYRQLPEEGLKFMVYLQKENIIDESGMPKERFSAEFPKEGPSILRIQQVVRGDSAAYFCASSRDSAHNSPLHFGNGTRLTVT.